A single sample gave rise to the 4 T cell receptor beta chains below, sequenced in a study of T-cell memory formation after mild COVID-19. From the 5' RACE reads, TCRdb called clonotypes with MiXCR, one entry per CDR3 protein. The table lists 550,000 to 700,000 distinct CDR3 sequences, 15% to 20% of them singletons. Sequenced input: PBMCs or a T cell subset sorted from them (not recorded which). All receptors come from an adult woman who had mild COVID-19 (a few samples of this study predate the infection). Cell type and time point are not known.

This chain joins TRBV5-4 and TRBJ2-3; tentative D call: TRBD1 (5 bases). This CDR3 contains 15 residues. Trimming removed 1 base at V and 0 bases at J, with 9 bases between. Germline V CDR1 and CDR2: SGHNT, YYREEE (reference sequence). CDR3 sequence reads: CASSLFQGSTDTQYF. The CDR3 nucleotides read TGTGCCAGCAGCTTGTTCCAGGGCAGCACAGATACGCAGTATTTT.

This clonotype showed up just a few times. DNA of the CDR3: TGCAGCGGGCACTGGACAGTCCTCACCTACAATGAGCAGTTCTTC. It yields the protein CSGHWTVLTYNEQFF. J is TRBJ2-1 and V is TRBV29-1; possibly TRBD1 for D (6 bases). This CDR3 region has 15 residues. From germline, CDR1 is SQVTM and CDR2 ANQGSEA. Trimming stripped 7 bases from V and 2 bases from J, with 18 bases between.

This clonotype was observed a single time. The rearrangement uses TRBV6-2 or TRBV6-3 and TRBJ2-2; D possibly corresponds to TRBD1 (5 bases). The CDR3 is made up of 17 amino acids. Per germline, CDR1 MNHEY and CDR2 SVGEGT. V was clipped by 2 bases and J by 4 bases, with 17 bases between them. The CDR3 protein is CASSYGAGSIPTGELFF. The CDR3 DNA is TGTGCCAGCAGTTACGGCGCAGGGTCTATTCCCACCGGGGAGCTGTTTTTT.

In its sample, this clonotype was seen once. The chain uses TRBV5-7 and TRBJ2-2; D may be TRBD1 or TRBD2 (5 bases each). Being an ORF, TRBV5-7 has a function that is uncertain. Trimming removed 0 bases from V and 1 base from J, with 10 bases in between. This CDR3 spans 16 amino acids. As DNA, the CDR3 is TGTGCCAGCAGCTTGGTCGGGGACGTGAACACCGGGGAGCTGTTTTTT. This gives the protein CASSLVGDVNTGELFF.